The sequence of this T cell receptor (beta chain) was determined in a study of long-term antiretroviral therapy in people with HIV. At the level of the study: The study's earliest collections predate the 2015 immediate-ART recommendation by about a decade. Study findings and constraints: Pre-ART clonal expansions dominated every time point's repertoire.

The assay used was immunoSEQ (version v3.0), run at survey level. The repertoire was sequenced with immunoSEQ multiplex PCR; TCRdb's copy has only in-frame clones and lacks some. This sample has about 18,000 clones, with 76% found just once. CDR1 is SNHLY, CDR2 FYNNEI, per germline. The CDR3 runs to 15 residues. V trimming: 3 bases; J trimming: 3 bases; junction bases outside the gene matches: 6. Points on this clone: Its antigen is not identified.

None of the participants with HIV were treated outside the United States. This chain uses TRBV2 with TRBJ2-7, with TRBD1 identical over 9 bases. The source material was unsorted PBMCs, sampled 0.5 years before starting antiretroviral therapy. This TCR came from a woman between 45 and 65 years old with HIV. This CDR3 is CASSEEQGAVYEQYF. CDR3 nucleotide sequence: TGTGCCAGCAGTGAGGAACAGGGGGCTGTCTACGAGCAGTACTTC. Drawing the rest from reference TRBV2 and TRBJ2-7, the complete variable domain is EPEVTQTPSHQVTQMGQEVILRCVPISNHLYFYWYRQILGQKVEFLVSFYNNEISEKSEIFDDQFSVERPDGSNFTLKIRSTKLEDSAMYFCASSEEQGAVYEQYFGPGTRLTVT.